A single sample is the source of the 25 T cell receptor beta chains below, sequenced in a study of T cell responses to AZD1222 COVID-19 vaccine. The method was immunoSEQ multiplex PCR; TCRdb's version includes in-frame clones alone and lacks a portion of them. The top ten clones hold 5% to 5.5% of a sample with about 120,000 clones, roughly nine tenths of them seen once. The specimen comprised peripheral blood, sampled on day 0 of AZD1222 vaccination. These receptors all come from an adult in good health.

The J gene is TRBJ1-2, the V gene TRBV30; 10 bases line up with TRBD1. CDR1 and CDR2 (germline): GTSNPN, SVGIG (reference sequence). CDR3 length: 14 amino acids. Losses at the gene ends were 3 bases for V and 2 bases for J; bases not matched to a gene: 3. CDR3 protein: CAWRGDRGNYGYTF. Written as DNA, the CDR3 is TGTGCCTGGAGGGGGGACAGGGGAAACTATGGCTACACCTTC.

The rearrangement joins TRBV9 to TRBJ1-5; 8 bases match TRBD1. The CDR3 sequence is 15 residues long. V trimming: 3 bases; J trimming: 5 bases; junction bases outside the gene matches: 7. The germline CDR1 and CDR2 sequences are SGDLS and YYNGEE. This CDR3 reads CASSADGQGYQPQHF. Here the CDR3 DNA reads TGTGCCAGCAGCGCCGACGGACAGGGATATCAGCCCCAGCATTTT.

The chain combines TRBV7-2 with TRBJ2-1; 12 bases align to TRBD2. Germline assignment: CDR1 SGHTA and CDR2 FQGNSA. This CDR3 has 16 residues. Trimming took 6 bases from V and 4 from J; bases not matched to a gene: 7. The CDR3 DNA sequence: TGTGCCAGCAGGCGACTAGCGGGAGTACCTTACAATGAGCAGTTCTTC. It translates to CASRRLAGVPYNEQFF.

The chain is built from TRBV27 and TRBJ1-1, with D perhaps matching TRBD1 (5 bases). The CDR3 runs to 16 residues. The germline V gene encodes CDR1 MNHEY and CDR2 SMNVEV (reference sequence). V lost 5 bases and J 11 bases, leaving 27 bases between the germline ends. CDR3 amino acids: CASSPGYRFQERLAFF. The CDR3 nucleotides read TGTGCCAGCAGTCCGGGTTACAGGTTCCAGGAGCGATTGGCTTTCTTT.

The genes are TRBV7-8 and TRBJ2-5; TRBD1 might be the D (6 bases). The CDR3 runs to 15 residues. The germline V gene encodes CDR1 SGHVS and CDR2 FQNEAQ. V shed 0 bases and J shed 5 bases, with 13 bases lying between them. CDR3 nucleotide sequence: TGTGCCAGCAGCTTAGCTCAGGGCAGGGGTGAGACCCAGTACTTC. Protein product: CASSLAQGRGETQYF.

V is TRBV9 and J is TRBJ2-3, with 7 nucleotides matching TRBD1. J was trimmed by 10 bases and V by 0 bases; bases with no gene match: 14. The germline V gene encodes CDR1 SGDLS and CDR2 YYNGEE. This CDR3 has 16 residues. The CDR3: CASSVGVTGALRAQYF. The CDR3, as DNA: TGTGCCAGCAGCGTAGGGGTAACAGGGGCGCTTAGGGCGCAGTATTTT.

The gene calls are TRBV6-5 and TRBJ2-1; 10 nucleotides agree with TRBD1. CDR1 is MNHEY and CDR2 is SVGAGI in the germline V gene. The CDR3 consists of 14 residues. Losses at the gene ends were 8 bases for V and 3 bases for J; bases not matched to a gene: 4. The CDR3 is CASGWDRGYNEQFF. For the CDR3, the DNA is TGTGCCAGCGGGTGGGACAGGGGCTACAATGAGCAGTTCTTC.

In DNA form, the CDR3 reads TGTGCCAGCAGTCCAGGGTCCCCTGGAAACACCATATATTTT. Amino acid sequence: CASSPGSPGNTIYF. The J gene is TRBJ1-3, the V gene TRBV28; TRBD1 is a possible D gene (5 bases). Between the trimmed V and J ends, which lost 5 bases and 2 bases, there was a span of 10 bases. CDR3 length equals 14 residues. Germline V gene lookup returns CDR1 MDHEN and CDR2 SYDVKM.

V and J are TRBV11-1 and TRBJ2-5; D is perhaps TRBD1 or TRBD2 (6 bases each). Per the germline V gene, CDR1 is SGHAT and CDR2 is FQDESV (reference sequence). The CDR3 totals 15 residues. Trimming took off 0 bases at V and 2 bases at J, with 10 bases between the two ends. CDR3 nucleotides: TGTGCCAGCAGCTTAGCCGGGGGCTGGCAAGAGACCCAGTACTTC. Translated, it gives CASSLAGGWQETQYF.

The chain carries TRBV7-8 and TRBJ2-7, with no clear D. V lost 1 base and J 6 bases, leaving 10 bases between the germline ends. The germline V gene has CDR1 SGHVS and CDR2 FQNEAQ. This CDR3 region has 13 residues. The CDR3, as DNA: TGTGCCAGCAGCTTAGGGCAAGCATCCGAGCAGTACTTC. Residues: CASSLGQASEQYF.

The V call is TRBV2, the J call TRBJ1-5; D may be TRBD1 (5 bases). Trimming stripped 5 bases from V and 4 bases from J, with 12 bases between. This CDR3 spans 14 amino acids. The germline CDR1 and CDR2 sequences are SNHLY and FYNNEI. The CDR3 DNA reads TGTGCCAGCAGTCAAGAGCAGGGAAATCAGCCCCAGCATTTT. This encodes CASSQEQGNQPQHF.

The chain has TRBV9 and TRBJ2-5, with D possibly being TRBD1 or TRBD2 (7 bases each). Trimming took off 0 bases at V and 5 bases at J, with 14 bases between the two ends. CDR1 and CDR2 from the germline V gene are SGDLS and YYNGEE. The CDR3 spans 15 residues. This chain's CDR3 is CASSVDPRGGETQYF. DNA of the CDR3: TGTGCCAGCAGCGTAGACCCCAGGGGGGGCGAGACCCAGTACTTC.

The J gene is TRBJ1-5, the V gene TRBV30; TRBD1 aligns across 7 bases. J gave up 6 bases and V 5 bases, and 7 bases lay outside the gene matches. Germline V gives CDR1 GTSNPN, CDR2 SVGIG (reference sequence). The CDR3 sequence is 13 residues long. CDR3 nucleotides: TGTGCCTGGTCCACAGGGGTTAGTCAGCCCCAGCATTTT. It translates to CAWSTGVSQPQHF. Full variable domain (outside the CDR3, taken from reference TRBV30 and TRBJ1-5): SQTIHQWPATLVQPVGSPLSLECTVEGTSNPNLYWYRQAAGRGLQLLFYSVGIGQISSEVPQNLSASRPQDRQFILSSKKLLLSDSGFYLCAWSTGVSQPQHFGDGTRLSIL.

The chain is built from TRBV9 and TRBJ2-1, with TRBD2 matching 10 bases. V was clipped by 0 bases and J by 7 bases; unmatched bases: 4. The CDR3 covers 15 residues. The germline V gene encodes CDR1 SGDLS and CDR2 YYNGEE. CDR3 DNA: TGTGCCAGCAGCGTAGAGGGTAGCGGGAGGAATGAGCAGTTCTTC. It codes for CASSVEGSGRNEQFF.

The V gene is TRBV5-1, the J gene TRBJ1-1; D is undetermined. Germline V gives CDR1 SGHRS, CDR2 YFSETQ. Trimming removed 5 bases at V and 1 base at J, with 15 bases between. CDR3 length equals 15 residues. The CDR3 reads CASRRENKGNTEAFF. In DNA form, the CDR3 reads TGCGCCAGCAGGAGGGAGAATAAAGGGAACACTGAAGCTTTCTTT.

This chain links TRBV3-1 (or the pseudogene TRBV3-2) with TRBJ1-3; D remains ambiguous. Germline CDR1 is LGHDT and CDR2 is YNNKEL (reference sequence). The CDR3 spans 13 residues. Trimming cost V 1 base and J 2 bases, with 3 bases left between them. CDR3 residues: CASSQVTGNTIYF. In nucleotides, the CDR3 is TGTGCCAGCAGCCAAGTCACTGGAAACACCATATATTTT.

This clone was recorded only once. This sequence joins TRBV3-1 (or the pseudogene TRBV3-2) and TRBJ1-6; TRBD1 is a possible D gene (6 bases). This CDR3 comprises 14 residues. Trimming removed 4 bases at V and 9 bases at J, with 13 bases between. Germline V lookup: CDR1 LGHDT, CDR2 YNNKEL (reference sequence). In nucleotides, the CDR3 is TGTGCCAGCAGCCTTAAAAGGGGGGGTTCACCCCTCCACTTT. Protein sequence: CASSLKRGGSPLHF.

V is TRBV7-9 and J is TRBJ1-6; a weak D match, TRBD1 (5 bases). The CDR3 spans 15 residues. Germline CDR1 reads SEHNR; CDR2 reads FQNEAQ (reference sequence). Trimming took off 3 bases at V and 10 bases at J, with 16 bases between the two ends. The CDR3 region has the DNA TGTGCCAGCAGCTTGGGGAGCAGGGATGGGTCACCCCTCCACTTT. The encoded protein is CASSLGSRDGSPLHF.

This clone was seen more than once but under ten times. The J gene is TRBJ2-1, the V gene TRBV29-1, with 9 bases lining up with TRBD1. The V gene end was trimmed by 7 bases and the J gene end by 8 bases; junction bases not matched to a gene: 6. Germline CDR1 is SQVTM and CDR2 is ANQGSEA. This CDR3 has 12 residues. The DNA for the CDR3 is TGCAGCGGCGGACAGGGGATCGATGAGCAGTTCTTC. Its translation: CSGGQGIDEQFF.

Concerning this clone: An end of the junction does not agree with germline; a read error may underlie this. The chain has TRBV18 and TRBJ2-1, with a possible D match to TRBD1 (6 bases). This CDR3 is 13 amino acids long. Germline CDR1 is KGHSH and CDR2 is LQKENI. CDR3 loop: CVSSPGQYNEQFF. CDR3 nucleotide sequence: TGTGTCAGCTCACCGGGACAATACAATGAGCAGTTCTTC.

This clone was detected once. The V and J genes are TRBV19 and TRBJ1-5, with TRBD1 matching 9 bases. This CDR3 region has 15 residues. Looked up from germline, CDR1 is LNHDA and CDR2 is SQIVND (reference sequence). V gave up 4 bases and J gave up 2 bases; unmatched junction bases: 3. CDR3 coding DNA: TGTGCCAGTAGTAGGACAGGGGAGGGCAATCAGCCCCAGCATTTT. Translated: CASSRTGEGNQPQHF.

This chain links TRBV12-5 with TRBJ2-7; D not resolved. The germline gives CDR1 LGHNT, CDR2 FRNRAP. With 2 bases removed from V and 4 bases from J, the gap between germline ends came to 3 bases. The CDR3 length is 11 residues. CDR3 nucleotides: TGTGCTAGTGGTTTGATATACGAGCAGTACTTC. Protein sequence: CASGLIYEQYF. The full variable domain, rest sourced from reference TRBV12-5 and TRBJ2-7, is DARVTQTPRHKVTEMGQEVTMRCQPILGHNTVFWYRQTMMQGLELLAYFRNRAPLDDSGMPKDRFSAEMPDATLATLKIQPSEPRDSAVYFCASGLIYEQYFGPGTRLTVT.

The chain combines TRBV5-5 with TRBJ2-1, with D unclear. Trimming pared 0 bases from V and 9 bases from J, leaving 16 bases between. This CDR3 has 15 amino acids. The germline V gene has CDR1 SGHKS and CDR2 YYEKEE (reference sequence). The CDR3 reads CASSLERAPGSEQFF. The DNA of the CDR3 is TGTGCCAGCAGCTTGGAAAGGGCCCCTGGTAGTGAGCAGTTCTTC.

CDR3 protein: CASSFQGAGEQYF. The CDR3 coding sequence is TGTGCCAGCAGTTTTCAGGGGGCGGGCGAGCAGTACTTC. V usage is TRBV12-3 or TRBV12-4 and J usage is TRBJ2-7, with 8 bases that match TRBD1. The ends lost 3 bases at V and 6 bases at J; junction bases unmatched: 4. The CDR3 runs 13 residues.

The CDR3 sequence is CASSSTGENTEAFF. The CDR3 nucleotides are TGTGCCAGCAGCTCGACAGGGGAGAACACTGAAGCTTTCTTT. The chain recombines TRBV5-4 with TRBJ1-1; TRBD1 agrees at 8 bases. This CDR3 comprises 14 residues. Germline CDR1 reads SGHNT; CDR2 reads YYREEE (reference sequence). Trimming at V came to 3 bases and at J to 1 base, leaving 2 bases not matched to a gene.